This note documents a single T cell receptor (beta chain) sequence. In the authors' workflow: For nucleated cells, counts were estimated from reference gene primer amplification. The repertoire was sequenced with immunoSEQ multiplex PCR; TCRdb's copy has only in-frame clones and lacks some. V, J and clone size derive from that table, while D and trimming were established from the DNA sequence. The sample consists of more than 90,000 clones, more than 75% of them appearing once. This sample was included in a study of blood T cell repertoires in COVID-19. Study-wide context: Acute-phase and convalescent COVID-19 samples originated in the United States, Italy and Spain. PBMCs, B-cell-depleted T cells, or T cells were the source of the cDNA or gDNA that made up the material.

Germline CDR1 is MDHEN and CDR2 is SYDVKM. V shed 4 bases, J shed 0 bases, and the junction held 6 bases outside the gene matches. This CDR3 contains 16 residues. Sequences were obtained from peripheral blood. The receptor's source is a woman aged 30 to 39 with acute or convalescent COVID-19. This chain uses TRBV28 with TRBJ1-2; TRBD1 aligns across 9 bases. The CDR3 region is CASSSATGGPNYGYTF. Here the CDR3 DNA reads TGTGCCAGCAGTTCCGCCACAGGGGGCCCTAACTATGGCTACACCTTC.